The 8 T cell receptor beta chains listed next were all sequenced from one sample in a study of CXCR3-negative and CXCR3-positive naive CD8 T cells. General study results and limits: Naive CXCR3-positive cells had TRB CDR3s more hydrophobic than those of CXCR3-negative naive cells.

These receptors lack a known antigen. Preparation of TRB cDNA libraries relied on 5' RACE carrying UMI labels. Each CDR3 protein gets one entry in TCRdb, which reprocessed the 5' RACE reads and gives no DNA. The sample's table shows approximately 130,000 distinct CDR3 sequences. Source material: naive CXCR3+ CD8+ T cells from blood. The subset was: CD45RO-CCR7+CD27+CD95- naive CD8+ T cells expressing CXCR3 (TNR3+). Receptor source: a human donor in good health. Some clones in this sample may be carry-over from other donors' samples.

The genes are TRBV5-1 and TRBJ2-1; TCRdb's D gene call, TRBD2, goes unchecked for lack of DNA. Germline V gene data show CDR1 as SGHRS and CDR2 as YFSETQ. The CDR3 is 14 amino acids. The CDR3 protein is CASSDGLSDNEQFF.

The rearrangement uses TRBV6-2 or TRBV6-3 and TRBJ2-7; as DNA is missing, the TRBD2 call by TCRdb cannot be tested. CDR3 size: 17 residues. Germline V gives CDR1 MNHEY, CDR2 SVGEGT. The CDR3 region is CASSYTPLGGKKYEQYF.

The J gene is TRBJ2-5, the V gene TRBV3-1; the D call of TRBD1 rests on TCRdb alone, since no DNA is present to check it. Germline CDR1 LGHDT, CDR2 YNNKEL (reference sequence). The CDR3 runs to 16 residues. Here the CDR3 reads CASSPNIGGRGETQYF.

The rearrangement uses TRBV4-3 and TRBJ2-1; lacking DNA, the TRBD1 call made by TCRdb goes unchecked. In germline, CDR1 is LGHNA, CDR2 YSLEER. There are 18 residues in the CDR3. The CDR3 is CASSIADVRGTSYNEQFF.

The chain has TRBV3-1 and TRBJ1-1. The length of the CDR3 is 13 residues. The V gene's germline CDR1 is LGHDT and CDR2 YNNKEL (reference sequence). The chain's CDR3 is CASSPLGNTEAFF.

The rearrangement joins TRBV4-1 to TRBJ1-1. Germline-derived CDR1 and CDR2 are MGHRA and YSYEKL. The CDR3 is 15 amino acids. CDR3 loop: CASSQGQFMNTEAFF.

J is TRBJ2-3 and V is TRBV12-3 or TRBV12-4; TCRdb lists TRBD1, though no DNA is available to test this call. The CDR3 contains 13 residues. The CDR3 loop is CASSTTGTDTQYF.

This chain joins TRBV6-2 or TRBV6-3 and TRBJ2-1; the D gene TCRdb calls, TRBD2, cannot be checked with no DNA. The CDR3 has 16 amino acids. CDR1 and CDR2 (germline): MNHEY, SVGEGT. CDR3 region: CASSSPTSGGGNEQFF.